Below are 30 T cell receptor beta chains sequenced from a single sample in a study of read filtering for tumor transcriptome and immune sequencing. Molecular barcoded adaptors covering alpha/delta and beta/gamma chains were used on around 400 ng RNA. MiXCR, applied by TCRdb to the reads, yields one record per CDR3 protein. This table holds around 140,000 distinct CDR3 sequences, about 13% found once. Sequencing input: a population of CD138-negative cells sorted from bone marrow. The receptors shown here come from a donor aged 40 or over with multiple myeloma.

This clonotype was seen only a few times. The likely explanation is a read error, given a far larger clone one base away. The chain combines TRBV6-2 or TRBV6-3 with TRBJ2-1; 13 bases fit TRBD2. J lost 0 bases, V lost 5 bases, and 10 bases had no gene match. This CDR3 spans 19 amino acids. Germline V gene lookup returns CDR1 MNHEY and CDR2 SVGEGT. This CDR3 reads CASSALTSGRTSSYNEQFF. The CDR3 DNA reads TGTGCCAGCAGTGCCCTGACTAGCGGGAGGACCAGCTCCTACAATGAGCAGTTCTTC.

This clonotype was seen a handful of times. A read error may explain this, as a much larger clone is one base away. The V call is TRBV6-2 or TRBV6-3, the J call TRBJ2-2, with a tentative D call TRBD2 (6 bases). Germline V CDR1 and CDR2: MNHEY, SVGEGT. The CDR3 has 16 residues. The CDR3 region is CASSYSSRSNTGGLFF. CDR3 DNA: TGTGCCAGCAGTTATTCCAGCCGATCGAACACCGGGGGGCTGTTTTTT.

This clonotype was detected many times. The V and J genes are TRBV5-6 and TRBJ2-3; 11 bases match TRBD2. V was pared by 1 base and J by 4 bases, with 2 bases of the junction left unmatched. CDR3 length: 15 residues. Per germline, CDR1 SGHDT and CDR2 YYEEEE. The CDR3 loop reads CASSLKLAGADTQYF. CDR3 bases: TGTGCCAGCAGCTTGAAACTAGCGGGAGCAGATACGCAGTATTTT.

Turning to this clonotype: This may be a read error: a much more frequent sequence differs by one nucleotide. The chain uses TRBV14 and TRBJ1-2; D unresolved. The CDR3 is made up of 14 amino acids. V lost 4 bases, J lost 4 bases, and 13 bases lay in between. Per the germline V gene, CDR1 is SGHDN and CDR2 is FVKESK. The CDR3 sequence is CASSLNYSPYGYTF. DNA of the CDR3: TGTGCCAGCAGCCTAAACTATAGTCCCTATGGCTACACCTTC.

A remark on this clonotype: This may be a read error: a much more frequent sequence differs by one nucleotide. CDR3 DNA sequence: TGTGCCAGCAGAAGAACAGAAAACACTGAAGCTTTCTTT. Translation: CASRRTENTEAFF. V and J are TRBV2 and TRBJ1-1; D not resolved. This CDR3 contains 13 residues. Between the trimmed V and J ends, which lost 6 bases and 2 bases, there was a span of 10 bases. The germline V gene encodes CDR1 SNHLY and CDR2 FYNNEI.

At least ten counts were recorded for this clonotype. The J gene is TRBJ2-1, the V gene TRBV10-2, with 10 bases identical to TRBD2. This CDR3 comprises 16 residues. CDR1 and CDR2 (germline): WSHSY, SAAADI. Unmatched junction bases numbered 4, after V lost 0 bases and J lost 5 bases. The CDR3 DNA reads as TGCGCCAGCAGTGAGTCAGGGCTAGCGGGAGACAATGAGCAGTTCTTC. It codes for CASSESGLAGDNEQFF.

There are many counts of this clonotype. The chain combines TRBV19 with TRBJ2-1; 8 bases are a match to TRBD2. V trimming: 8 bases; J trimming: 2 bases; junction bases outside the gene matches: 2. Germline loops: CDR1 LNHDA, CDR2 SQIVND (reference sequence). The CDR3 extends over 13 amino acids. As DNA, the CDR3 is TGTGCCAGTGATAGCGGGGCCTACAATGAGCAGTTCTTC. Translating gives CASDSGAYNEQFF.

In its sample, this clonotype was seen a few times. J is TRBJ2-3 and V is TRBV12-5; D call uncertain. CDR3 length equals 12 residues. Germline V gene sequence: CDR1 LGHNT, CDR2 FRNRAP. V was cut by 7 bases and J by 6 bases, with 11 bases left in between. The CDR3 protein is CASAKSGDTQYF. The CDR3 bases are TGTGCTAGTGCTAAATCCGGGGATACGCAGTATTTT.

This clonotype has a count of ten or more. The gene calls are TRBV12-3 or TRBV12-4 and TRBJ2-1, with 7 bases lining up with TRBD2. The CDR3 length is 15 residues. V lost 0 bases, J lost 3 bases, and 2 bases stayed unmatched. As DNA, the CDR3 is TGTGCCAGCAGTTTAGCCCCGGGAGGCTACAATGAGCAGTTCTTC. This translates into CASSLAPGGYNEQFF.

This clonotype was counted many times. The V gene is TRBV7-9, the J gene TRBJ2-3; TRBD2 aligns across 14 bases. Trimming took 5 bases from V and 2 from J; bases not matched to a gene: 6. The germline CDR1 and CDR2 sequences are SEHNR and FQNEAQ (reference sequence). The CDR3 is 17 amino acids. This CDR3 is CASSPPTSGRDTDTQYF. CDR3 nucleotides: TGTGCCAGCAGCCCACCGACTAGCGGGAGGGACACAGATACGCAGTATTTT.

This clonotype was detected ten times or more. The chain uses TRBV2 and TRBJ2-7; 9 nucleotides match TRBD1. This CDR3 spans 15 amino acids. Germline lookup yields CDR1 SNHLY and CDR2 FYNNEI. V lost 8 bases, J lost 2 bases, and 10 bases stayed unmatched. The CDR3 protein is CASSRPRQGAYEQYF. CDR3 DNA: TGTGCCAGCTCCCGCCCCCGACAGGGGGCCTACGAGCAGTACTTC.

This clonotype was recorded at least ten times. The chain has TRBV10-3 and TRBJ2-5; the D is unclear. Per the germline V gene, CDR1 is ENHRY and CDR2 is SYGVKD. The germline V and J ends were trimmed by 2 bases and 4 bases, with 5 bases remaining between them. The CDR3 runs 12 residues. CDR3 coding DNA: TGTGCCATCAGTGAGACAAGAGAGACCCAGTACTTC. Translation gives CAISETRETQYF.

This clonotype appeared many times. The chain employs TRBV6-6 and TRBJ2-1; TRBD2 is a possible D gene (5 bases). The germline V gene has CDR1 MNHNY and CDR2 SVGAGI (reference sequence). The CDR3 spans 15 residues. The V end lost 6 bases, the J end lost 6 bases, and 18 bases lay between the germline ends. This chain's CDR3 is CASSQDFGIRNEQFF. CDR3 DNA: TGTGCCAGCAGCCAGGACTTTGGAATACGCAATGAGCAGTTCTTC.

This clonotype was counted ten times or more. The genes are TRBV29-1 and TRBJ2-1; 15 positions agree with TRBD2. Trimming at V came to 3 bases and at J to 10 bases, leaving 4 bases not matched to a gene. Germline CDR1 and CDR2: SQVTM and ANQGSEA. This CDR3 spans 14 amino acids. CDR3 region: CSVDLGLAGGEQFF. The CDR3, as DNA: TGCAGCGTTGATTTGGGACTAGCGGGAGGCGAGCAGTTCTTC.

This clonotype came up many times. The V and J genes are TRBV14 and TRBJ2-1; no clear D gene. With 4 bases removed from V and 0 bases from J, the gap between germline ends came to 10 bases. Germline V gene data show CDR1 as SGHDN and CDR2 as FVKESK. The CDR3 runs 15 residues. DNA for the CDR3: TGTGCCAGCAGCCCCCGGGTCAGCTCCTACAATGAGCAGTTCTTC. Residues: CASSPRVSSYNEQFF.

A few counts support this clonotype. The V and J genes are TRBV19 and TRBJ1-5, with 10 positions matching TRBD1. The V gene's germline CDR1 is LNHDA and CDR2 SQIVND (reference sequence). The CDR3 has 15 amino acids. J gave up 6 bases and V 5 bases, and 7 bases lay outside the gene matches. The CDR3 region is CASSPTGTGVQPQHF. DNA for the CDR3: TGTGCCAGTAGTCCCACCGGGACAGGGGTTCAGCCCCAGCATTTT.

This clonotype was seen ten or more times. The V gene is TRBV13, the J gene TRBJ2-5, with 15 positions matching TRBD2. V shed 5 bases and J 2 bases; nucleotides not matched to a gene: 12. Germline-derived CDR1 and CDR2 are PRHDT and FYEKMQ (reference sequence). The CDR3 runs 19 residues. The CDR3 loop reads CASSGQPGLAGGRQETQYF. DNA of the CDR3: TGTGCCAGCAGCGGACAACCCGGACTAGCGGGAGGGAGGCAAGAGACCCAGTACTTC.

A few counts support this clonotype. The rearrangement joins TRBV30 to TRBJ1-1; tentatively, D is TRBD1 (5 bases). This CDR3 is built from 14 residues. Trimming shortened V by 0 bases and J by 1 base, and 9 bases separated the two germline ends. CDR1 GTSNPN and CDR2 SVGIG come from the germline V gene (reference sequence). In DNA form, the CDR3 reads TGTGCCTGGAGTGTTGGGGCGGGGAACACTGAAGCTTTCTTT. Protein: CAWSVGAGNTEAFF. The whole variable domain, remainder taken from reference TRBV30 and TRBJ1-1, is SQTIHQWPATLVQPVGSPLSLECTVEGTSNPNLYWYRQAAGRGLQLLFYSVGIGQISSEVPQNLSASRPQDRQFILSSKKLLLSDSGFYLCAWSVGAGNTEAFFGQGTRLTVV.

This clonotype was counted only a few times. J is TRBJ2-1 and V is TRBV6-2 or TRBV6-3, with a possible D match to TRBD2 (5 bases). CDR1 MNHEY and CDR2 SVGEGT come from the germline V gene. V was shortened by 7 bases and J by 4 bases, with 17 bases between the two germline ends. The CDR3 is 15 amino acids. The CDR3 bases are TGTGCCAGCACTCCCGCGGCCGGAGGATACAATGAGCAGTTCTTC. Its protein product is CASTPAAGGYNEQFF.

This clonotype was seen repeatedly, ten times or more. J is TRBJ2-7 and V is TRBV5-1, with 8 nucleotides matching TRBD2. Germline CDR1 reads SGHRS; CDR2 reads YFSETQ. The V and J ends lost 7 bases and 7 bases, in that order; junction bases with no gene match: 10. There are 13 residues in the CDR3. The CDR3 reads CASELADSGEQYF. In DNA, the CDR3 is TGCGCCAGCGAACTAGCGGACTCGGGGGAGCAGTACTTC.

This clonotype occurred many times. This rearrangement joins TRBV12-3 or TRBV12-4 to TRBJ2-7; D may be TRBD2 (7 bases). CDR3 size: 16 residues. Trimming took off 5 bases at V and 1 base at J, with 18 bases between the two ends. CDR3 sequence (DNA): TGTGCCAGCAGTCCGGTAGTTGGGGGGGCGTCCTACGAGCAGTACTTC. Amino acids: CASSPVVGGASYEQYF.

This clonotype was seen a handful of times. The DNA of the CDR3 is TGTGCCACCAGCAGAGATAGGGGGGAGGAGCAGTACTTC. Amino acid sequence: CATSRDRGEEQYF. V is TRBV15 and J is TRBJ2-7; D could derive from TRBD1 or TRBD2 (6 bases each). The CDR3 covers 13 residues. Looked up from germline, CDR1 is LNHNV and CDR2 is YYDKDF (reference sequence). Trimming stripped 0 bases from V and 7 bases from J, with 10 bases between.

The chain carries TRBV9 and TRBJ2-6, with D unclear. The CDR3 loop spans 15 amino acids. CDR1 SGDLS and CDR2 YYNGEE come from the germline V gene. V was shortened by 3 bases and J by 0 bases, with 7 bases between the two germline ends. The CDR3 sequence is CASSARFSGANVLTF. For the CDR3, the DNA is TGTGCCAGCAGCGCCCGTTTCTCTGGGGCCAACGTCCTGACTTTC.

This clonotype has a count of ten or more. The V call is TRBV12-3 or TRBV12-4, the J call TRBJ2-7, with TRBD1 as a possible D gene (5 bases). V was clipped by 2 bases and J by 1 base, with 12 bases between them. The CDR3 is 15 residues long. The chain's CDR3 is CASSLYRLPSYEQYF. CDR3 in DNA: TGTGCCAGCAGTTTATACAGGTTACCTTCCTACGAGCAGTACTTC.

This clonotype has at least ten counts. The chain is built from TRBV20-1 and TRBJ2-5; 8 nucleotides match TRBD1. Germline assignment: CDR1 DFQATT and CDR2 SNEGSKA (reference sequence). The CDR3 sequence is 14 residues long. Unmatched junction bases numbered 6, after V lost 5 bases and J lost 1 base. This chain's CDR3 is CSADGQGSQETQYF. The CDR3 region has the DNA TGCAGTGCTGACGGACAGGGTTCCCAAGAGACCCAGTACTTC.

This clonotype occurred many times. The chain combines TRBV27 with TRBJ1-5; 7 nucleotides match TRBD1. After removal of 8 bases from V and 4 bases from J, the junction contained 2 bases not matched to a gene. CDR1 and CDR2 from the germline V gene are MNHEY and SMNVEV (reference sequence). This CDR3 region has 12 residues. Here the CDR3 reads CASQGGNQPQHF. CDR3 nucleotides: TGTGCCAGCCAGGGGGGAAATCAGCCCCAGCATTTT.

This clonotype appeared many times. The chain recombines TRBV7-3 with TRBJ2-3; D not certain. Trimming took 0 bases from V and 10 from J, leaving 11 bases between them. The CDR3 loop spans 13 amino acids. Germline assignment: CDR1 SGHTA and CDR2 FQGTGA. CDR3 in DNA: TGTGCCAGCAGCTTAACAGACATCAAACCGCAGTATTTT. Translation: CASSLTDIKPQYF.

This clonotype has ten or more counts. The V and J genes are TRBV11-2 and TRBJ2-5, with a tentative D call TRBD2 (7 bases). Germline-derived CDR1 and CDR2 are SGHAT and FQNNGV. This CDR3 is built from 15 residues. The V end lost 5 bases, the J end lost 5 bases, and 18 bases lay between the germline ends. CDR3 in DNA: TGTGCCAGCAGCGCCCCGGGGGGCTTGGGGGAGACCCAGTACTTC. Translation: CASSAPGGLGETQYF.

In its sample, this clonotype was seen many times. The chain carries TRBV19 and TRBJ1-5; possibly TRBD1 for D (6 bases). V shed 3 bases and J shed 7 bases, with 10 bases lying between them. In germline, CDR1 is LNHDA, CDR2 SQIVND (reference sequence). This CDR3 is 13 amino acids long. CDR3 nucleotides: TGTGCCAGTAGTATTGGGACAAGACAGCCCCAGCATTTT. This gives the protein CASSIGTRQPQHF.

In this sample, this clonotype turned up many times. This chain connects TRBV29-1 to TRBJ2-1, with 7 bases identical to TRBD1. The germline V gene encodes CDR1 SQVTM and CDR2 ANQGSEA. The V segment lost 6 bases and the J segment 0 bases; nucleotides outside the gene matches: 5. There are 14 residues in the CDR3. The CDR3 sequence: CSVPGQNSYNEQFF. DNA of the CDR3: TGCAGCGTCCCGGGACAGAACTCCTACAATGAGCAGTTCTTC.